The entry that follows covers one T cell receptor (beta chain) sequence. This entry is derived from a study of cytomegalovirus exposure and HLA in healthy donors. Sequencing used immunoSEQ multiplex PCR; TCRdb keeps in-frame clones, though not all of them. The top ten clones hold around 3.8% of a sample with under 200,000 clones, roughly 91% of them seen once. Trimming removed 0 bases from V and 6 bases from J, with 10 bases in between. Germline V CDR1 and CDR2: SGHNT, YYREEE (reference sequence). The CDR3 loop spans 13 amino acids. This chain uses TRBV5-4 with TRBJ2-7; weak D call: TRBD1 (6 bases). This receptor was identified in a man younger than 30 in good health and CMV-seropositive. The specimen was PBMCs. The CDR3 is CASSLEAGAEQYF. The CDR3 nucleotides are TGTGCCAGCAGCTTGGAGGCAGGGGCCGAGCAGTACTTC. The variable domain in full, with the rest retrieved from reference TRBV5-4 and TRBJ2-7, is ETGVTQSPTHLIKTRGQQVTLRCSSQSGHNTVSWYQQALGQGPQFIFQYYREEENGRGNFPPRFSGLQFPNYSSELNVNALELDDSALYLCASSLEAGAEQYFGPGTRLTVT.